These 30 T cell receptor beta chains were sequenced from one sample in a study of cytomegalovirus exposure and HLA in healthy donors. The PCR was carried out with 60 Vbeta primers and 13 Jbeta primers. Generated by immunoSEQ multiplex PCR, the TCRdb table keeps only in-frame clones and is missing some. The table includes about 150,000 clones, approximately 84% detected once. The sample comprised PBMCs. Every receptor here comes from a woman aged 18 to 35 in good health and CMV-seronegative.

The genes are TRBV2 and TRBJ2-5; a weak D match, TRBD2 (5 bases). This CDR3 comprises 14 residues. Germline V gene sequence: CDR1 SNHLY, CDR2 FYNNEI. V was cut by 2 bases and J by 2 bases, with 9 bases left in between. The CDR3 reads CASSELASQETQYF. DNA of the CDR3: TGTGCCAGCAGTGAATTAGCGTCACAAGAGACCCAGTACTTC.

The CDR3 spells CASSLAGRNEQFF. The CDR3 DNA follows: TGTGCCAGCAGTTTAGCGGGGCGTAATGAGCAGTTCTTC. This chain uses TRBV2 with TRBJ2-1; 8 nucleotides align to TRBD2. The germline gives CDR1 SNHLY, CDR2 FYNNEI. The J segment lost 7 bases and the V segment lost 5 bases, leaving 4 bases of the junction unmatched. CDR3 length: 13 residues.

This clone was counted a few times. The J gene is TRBJ2-1, the V gene TRBV28, with TRBD2 matching 10 bases. The V and J ends lost 5 bases and 4 bases, in that order; junction bases with no gene match: 5. The CDR3 has 15 amino acids. Germline CDR1 MDHEN, CDR2 SYDVKM. The CDR3 DNA follows: TGTGCCAGCAGTCCCCGGACTAGCGGTTACAATGAGCAGTTCTTC. This gives the protein CASSPRTSGYNEQFF.

This clone has only one observation. The V and J genes are TRBV4-3 and TRBJ1-2; D is perhaps TRBD1 (6 bases). The CDR3 covers 14 residues. The germline CDR1 and CDR2 sequences are LGHNA and YSLEER. Between the trimmed V and J ends, which lost 4 bases and 4 bases, there was a span of 13 bases. CDR3 nucleotide sequence: TGCGCCAGCAGCCTTATCCTAGGGGGCTATGGCTACACCTTC. Translated, it gives CASSLILGGYGYTF.

This clone was counted a few times. The rearrangement uses TRBV19 and TRBJ1-1; a weak D match, TRBD1 (6 bases). V was cut by 5 bases and J by 6 bases, with 10 bases left in between. The CDR3 has 12 residues. Germline CDR1 and CDR2: LNHDA and SQIVND (reference sequence). As DNA, the CDR3 is TGTGCCAGTAGTCGGGGGGCCCCTGAAGCTTTCTTT. The encoded protein is CASSRGAPEAFF.

This chain connects TRBV7-2 to TRBJ1-2; no firm D call. This CDR3 has 14 amino acids. Trimming left V 5 bases short and J 0 bases short, with 10 bases between. Germline CDR1 is SGHTA and CDR2 is FQGNSA. CDR3 DNA sequence: TGTGCCAGCAGCCTCATAGCCGCTAACTATGGCTACACCTTC. Residues: CASSLIAANYGYTF.

This chain connects TRBV7-3 to TRBJ2-2; the match to TRBD1 covers 9 bases. Germline V gene lookup returns CDR1 SGHTA and CDR2 FQGTGA. J gave up 4 bases and V 0 bases, and 9 bases lay outside the gene matches. The CDR3 has 18 amino acids. The CDR3 reads CASSLTQGTGTVTGELFF. The CDR3 DNA follows: TGTGCCAGCAGCTTAACGCAGGGGACAGGGACGGTCACCGGGGAGCTGTTTTTT. Combining the CDR3 with reference TRBV7-3 and TRBJ2-2 gives the whole variable domain GAGVSQTPSNKVTEKGKYVELRCDPISGHTALYWYRQSLGQGPEFLIYFQGTGAADDSGLPNDRFFAVRPEGSVSTLKIQRTERGDSAVYLCASSLTQGTGTVTGELFFGEGSRLTVL.

The chain joins TRBV18 to TRBJ1-5; weak D call: TRBD1 (5 bases). CDR1 is KGHSH and CDR2 is LQKENI in the germline V gene. This CDR3 region has 14 residues. Between the trimmed V and J ends, which lost 4 bases and 0 bases, there was a span of 7 bases. DNA of the CDR3: TGTGCCAGCTCACAGGGGCTTAGCAATCAGCCCCAGCATTTT. This gives the protein CASSQGLSNQPQHF. Drawing the rest from reference TRBV18 and TRBJ1-5, the complete variable domain is NAGVMQNPRHLVRRRGQEARLRCSPMKGHSHVYWYRQLPEEGLKFMVYLQKENIIDESGMPKERFSAEFPKEGPSILRIQQVVRGDSAAYFCASSQGLSNQPQHFGDGTRLSIL.

The V and J genes are TRBV4-3 and TRBJ1-2; D not certain. This CDR3 region has 15 residues. Germline V gene lookup returns CDR1 LGHNA and CDR2 YSLEER. V gave up 0 bases and J gave up 0 bases, with 8 bases separating them. The chain's CDR3 is CASSQDSATNYGYTF. The CDR3, as DNA: TGCGCCAGCAGCCAAGATAGTGCTACTAACTATGGCTACACCTTC.

The chain couples TRBV27 to TRBJ2-1, with TRBD2 matching 10 bases. From germline, CDR1 is MNHEY and CDR2 SMNVEV (reference sequence). The CDR3 is 19 amino acids. V shed 5 bases and J 9 bases; nucleotides not matched to a gene: 22. Here the CDR3 reads CASSHHPSLSGGTPGEQFF. For the CDR3, the DNA is TGTGCCAGCAGTCACCATCCGAGCCTTAGCGGGGGGACCCCTGGTGAGCAGTTCTTC.

CDR3 nucleotide sequence: TGCGCCAGCAGCCCGGGGGACAGCTCAAATGAAAAACTGTTTTTT. Translating it yields CASSPGDSSNEKLFF. The J gene is TRBJ1-4, the V gene TRBV5-1; 7 bases are shared with TRBD1. With V trimmed by 4 bases and J by 5 bases, 8 bases remained unmatched. This CDR3 has 15 amino acids. Germline V gene data show CDR1 as SGHRS and CDR2 as YFSETQ.

This clone was observed once. This rearrangement joins TRBV15 to TRBJ2-5; no reliable D call. The CDR3 covers 14 residues. Trimming took off 1 base at V and 5 bases at J, with 11 bases between the two ends. Germline lookup yields CDR1 LNHNV and CDR2 YYDKDF (reference sequence). This CDR3 reads CATSRVGARETQYF. The CDR3 region has the DNA TGTGCCACCAGCAGAGTAGGCGCGCGGGAGACCCAGTACTTC. Full variable domain (outside the CDR3, taken from reference TRBV15 and TRBJ2-5): DAMVIQNPRYQVTQFGKPVTLSCSQTLNHNVMYWYQQKSSQAPKLLFHYYDKDFNNEADTPDNFQSRRPNTSFCFLDIRSPGLGDTAMYLCATSRVGARETQYFGPGTRLLVL.

CDR3 region: CASSLEGLDQETQYF. The DNA of the CDR3 is TGTGCCAGCAGCTTGGAGGGGCTAGACCAAGAGACCCAGTACTTC. J is TRBJ2-5 and V is TRBV5-4, with D perhaps matching TRBD1 (5 bases). This CDR3 has 15 amino acids. Germline assignment: CDR1 SGHNT and CDR2 YYREEE (reference sequence). V lost 0 bases and J lost 0, with 9 bases in between.

V gene TRBV21-1 combines with J gene TRBJ2-7; the D call TRBD2 from the table was never checked on the DNA. TRBV21-1 is a pseudogene segment. The CDR3 runs to 14 residues. The CDR3 DNA is TGTGCCAGCAGCAAAGCCGGACTCTCCTACGAGCAGTACTTC. Encoded protein: CASSKAGLSYEQYF.

The chain recombines TRBV5-1 with TRBJ1-2, with D hard to call. Germline CDR1 reads SGHRS; CDR2 reads YFSETQ. CDR3 size: 13 residues. The germline V and J ends were trimmed by 0 bases and 7 bases, with 10 bases remaining between them. The CDR3 DNA sequence: TGCGCCAGCAGCTTGGAAGGCAGCGGTGGCTACACCTTC. Residues: CASSLEGSGGYTF.

This clone was seen only once. The gene calls are TRBV7-8 and TRBJ1-6; a weak D match, TRBD1 (5 bases). The CDR3 sequence is 16 residues long. From germline, CDR1 is SGHVS and CDR2 FQNEAQ. Trimming removed 4 bases from V and 1 base from J, with 11 bases in between. The DNA of the CDR3 is TGTGCCAGCAGCTCCCAGGGTGGTTCCTATAATTCACCCCTCCACTTT. This sequence encodes CASSSQGGSYNSPLHF.

The chain couples TRBV29-1 to TRBJ2-6; 7 positions match TRBD1. The CDR3 has 15 residues. The trim removed 4 bases at V and 2 bases at J, leaving 5 bases unmatched. Germline assignment: CDR1 SQVTM and CDR2 ANQGSEA. In DNA form, the CDR3 reads TGCAGCGTTGGGATACAGGGGACTGGGGCCAACGTCCTGACTTTC. Encoded protein: CSVGIQGTGANVLTF.

As regards this clone: The germline gene is not matched at one end of the junction; a read error may be the cause. J is TRBJ2-5 and V is TRBV11-2; no clear D. The J call is in doubt because the DNA end fits TRBJ2-7 better. Germline V gene sequence: CDR1 SGHAT, CDR2 FQNNGV. The CDR3 is made up of 13 amino acids. CDR3: CATSWAWSYEQYF. CDR3 DNA sequence: TGTGCCACCAGCTGGGCGTGGTCCTACGAGCAGTACTTC.

V usage is TRBV7-2 and J usage is TRBJ1-2; D not resolved. CDR3 length equals 14 residues. With 5 bases removed from V and 4 bases from J, the gap between germline ends came to 14 bases. Germline CDR1 and CDR2: SGHTA and FQGNSA. The CDR3: CASSPGREGYGYTF. CDR3 DNA sequence: TGTGCCAGCAGCCCCGGGAGGGAGGGCTATGGCTACACCTTC.

This sequence joins TRBV13 and TRBJ2-3; D might be TRBD2 (5 bases). Trimming shortened V by 2 bases and J by 7 bases, and 10 bases separated the two germline ends. Germline V gives CDR1 PRHDT, CDR2 FYEKMQ (reference sequence). This CDR3 spans 13 amino acids. CDR3 protein: CASSLFGGNTQYF. The CDR3 DNA is TGTGCCAGCAGCTTATTTGGAGGAAATACGCAGTATTTT.

The chain uses TRBV5-1 and TRBJ2-6, with 9 bases aligning to TRBD2. V gave up 0 bases and J gave up 0 bases; unmatched junction bases: 4. Looked up from germline, CDR1 is SGHRS and CDR2 is YFSETQ. There are 18 residues in the CDR3. The CDR3 DNA follows: TGCGCCAGCAGCTTGGGCCTAGCGGGACCCTCTGGGGCCAACGTCCTGACTTTC. Translating gives CASSLGLAGPSGANVLTF. Together with reference TRBV5-1 and TRBJ2-6, the CDR3 gives the full variable domain: KAGVTQTPRYLIKTRGQQVTLSCSPISGHRSVSWYQQTPGQGLQFLFEYFSETQRNKGNFPGRFSGRQFSNSRSEMNVSTLELGDSALYLCASSLGLAGPSGANVLTFGAGSRLTVL.

This chain links TRBV27 with TRBJ2-1; 7 bases align to TRBD1. The CDR3 loop spans 14 amino acids. The germline V gene encodes CDR1 MNHEY and CDR2 SMNVEV (reference sequence). J lost 3 bases, V lost 4 bases, and 3 bases had no gene match. The DNA of the CDR3 is TGTGCCAGCAGTTCGACAGGGAGCTACAATGAGCAGTTCTTC. The encoded protein is CASSSTGSYNEQFF.

The chain has TRBV30 and TRBJ1-5, with TRBD1 matching 10 bases. V was pared by 5 bases and J by 2 bases, with 6 bases of the junction left unmatched. There are 15 residues in the CDR3. Germline V lookup: CDR1 GTSNPN, CDR2 SVGIG (reference sequence). The CDR3 DNA is TGTGCCTGGGGGGACAGGGGAGGGGGCAATCAGCCCCAGCATTTT. Translated: CAWGDRGGGNQPQHF.

The chain couples TRBV28 to TRBJ2-5; D is unclear. TRBJ2-7 explains the end of the DNA better; the J call may be wrong. Germline values: CDR1 MDHEN, CDR2 SYDVKM. The CDR3 is made up of 13 amino acids. The CDR3 spells CASSLRSSYEQYF. Written as DNA, the CDR3 is TGTGCCAGCAGTTTAAGGAGCTCCTACGAGCAGTACTTC.

The DNA of the CDR3 is TGTGCCAGCGCACCAACAGGGGGCGCGGAAAAACTGTTTTTT. Its protein product is CASAPTGGAEKLFF. The chain links TRBV9 to TRBJ1-4; 9 nucleotides agree with TRBD1. Looked up from germline, CDR1 is SGDLS and CDR2 is YYNGEE. The CDR3 has 14 residues. The trim removed 7 bases at V and 8 bases at J, leaving 9 bases unmatched.

The chain combines TRBV19 with TRBJ1-4; TRBD1 agrees at 10 bases. Trimming at V came to 6 bases and at J to 6 bases, leaving 4 bases not matched to a gene. CDR1 LNHDA and CDR2 SQIVND come from the germline V gene (reference sequence). This CDR3 has 14 residues. CDR3 DNA: TGTGCCAGTAGCCCGGGACAGGGGCATGAAAAACTGTTTTTT. The encoded protein is CASSPGQGHEKLFF.

This chain links TRBV7-9 with TRBJ2-3; 10 nucleotides agree with TRBD2. J lost 2 bases, V lost 5 bases, and 10 bases had no gene match. Germline V gene sequence: CDR1 SEHNR, CDR2 FQNEAQ (reference sequence). This CDR3 has 17 residues. The CDR3 is CASSRTGTSGITDTQYF. The CDR3 DNA sequence: TGTGCCAGCAGCCGAACGGGTACTAGCGGGATCACAGATACGCAGTATTTT.

V gene TRBV5-4 combines with J gene TRBJ2-7, with 8 bases fitting TRBD2. Unmatched junction bases numbered 8, after V lost 3 bases and J lost 3 bases. In germline, CDR1 is SGHNT, CDR2 YYREEE (reference sequence). This CDR3 has 15 residues. CDR3 DNA sequence: TGTGCCAGCAGCTCCGTCCGGAGCGGGAGCTACGAGCAGTACTTC. Protein product: CASSSVRSGSYEQYF.

The rearrangement uses TRBV11-2 and TRBJ1-3; 7 bases are a match to TRBD1. CDR3 length equals 18 residues. Germline CDR1 SGHAT, CDR2 FQNNGV. J lost 4 bases, V lost 5 bases, and 17 bases had no gene match. Here the CDR3 reads CASSPSPRKTGTGNTIYF. DNA for the CDR3: TGTGCCAGCAGCCCCTCCCCGAGGAAGACAGGGACAGGAAACACCATATATTTT.

The rearrangement uses TRBV5-1 and TRBJ2-3; the match to TRBD2 covers 9 bases. The CDR3 is 14 amino acids. Germline CDR1 SGHRS, CDR2 YFSETQ. V gave up 7 bases and J gave up 6 bases; unmatched junction bases: 9. CDR3 protein: CASGAASGVDTQYF. As DNA, the CDR3 is TGCGCCAGCGGGGCGGCTAGCGGGGTTGATACGCAGTATTTT.